Shown below are 20 T cell receptor beta chains from a single sample sequenced in a study of cytomegalovirus exposure and HLA in healthy donors. With 60 Vbeta and 13 Jbeta primers, the PCR was carried out. Assay used: immunoSEQ multiplex PCR; TCRdb lists only in-frame clones, some missing. The table lists 68,000 or so clones. Sequenced: PBMCs. All receptors come from a boy younger than 18 in good health and CMV-seronegative.

The CDR3 DNA is TGTGCCAGCAGCCTTAACAGGGGGCAGGAGCAGTTCTTC. Its protein product is CASSLNRGQEQFF. The chain links TRBV4-2 to TRBJ2-1, with TRBD1 identical over 9 bases. The length of the CDR3 is 13 residues. Germline CDR1 is LGHNA and CDR2 is YNFKEQ. The V and J ends lost 4 bases and 10 bases, in that order; junction bases with no gene match: 5.

DNA of the CDR3: TGTGCCAGCGGGGGCTCTGAAGCTTTCTTT. This sequence encodes CASGGSEAFF. The chain employs TRBV5-6 and TRBJ1-1, with D possibly matching TRBD1 (6 bases). Germline V gene data show CDR1 as SGHDT and CDR2 as YYEEEE. The CDR3 runs to 10 residues. V was cut by 7 bases and J by 6 bases, with 7 bases left in between.

V gene TRBV5-4 combines with J gene TRBJ1-1; D is perhaps TRBD1 (5 bases). Between the trimmed V and J ends, which lost 10 bases and 1 base, there was a span of 11 bases. The germline gives CDR1 SGHNT, CDR2 YYREEE (reference sequence). The CDR3 is 12 amino acids. CDR3 region: CAGGTPNTEAFF. CDR3 DNA sequence: TGTGCCGGCGGGACCCCGAACACTGAAGCTTTCTTT.

The rearrangement links TRBV5-4 to TRBJ2-7; 7 bases fit TRBD2. V shed 4 bases, J shed 1 base, and the junction held 8 bases outside the gene matches. Germline CDR1 SGHNT, CDR2 YYREEE (reference sequence). The CDR3 is 15 residues long. Here the CDR3 reads CASSLPLAGSYEQYF. The DNA for the CDR3 is TGTGCCAGCAGCCTCCCCTTAGCGGGTTCCTACGAGCAGTACTTC. Based on the CDR3 plus reference TRBV5-4 and TRBJ2-7, the full variable domain is ETGVTQSPTHLIKTRGQQVTLRCSSQSGHNTVSWYQQALGQGPQFIFQYYREEENGRGNFPPRFSGLQFPNYSSELNVNALELDDSALYLCASSLPLAGSYEQYFGPGTRLTVT.

V usage is TRBV27 and J usage is TRBJ1-4, with D tentatively TRBD1 (5 bases). The V end was cut by 3 bases, the J end by 16 bases, with 15 bases between. Germline CDR1 is MNHEY and CDR2 is SMNVEV (reference sequence). The CDR3 spans 12 residues. The chain's CDR3 is CASSFPPGFEFF. CDR3 sequence (DNA): TGTGCCAGCAGTTTCCCCCCAGGGTTTGAGTTTTTT.

The rearrangement uses TRBV5-1 and TRBJ2-3; the match to TRBD2 covers 8 bases. The CDR3 length is 15 residues. Per the germline V gene, CDR1 is SGHRS and CDR2 is YFSETQ. The V gene end was trimmed by 4 bases and the J gene end by 1 base; junction bases not matched to a gene: 5. CDR3 protein: CASSQAGVGTDTQYF. CDR3 in DNA: TGCGCCAGCAGCCAAGCGGGAGTGGGCACAGATACGCAGTATTTT. Supplemented by reference TRBV5-1 and TRBJ2-3, the full variable domain reads KAGVTQTPRYLIKTRGQQVTLSCSPISGHRSVSWYQQTPGQGLQFLFEYFSETQRNKGNFPGRFSGRQFSNSRSEMNVSTLELGDSALYLCASSQAGVGTDTQYFGPGTRLTVL.

The chain is built from TRBV18 and TRBJ1-2, with a tentative D call TRBD1 (6 bases). Germline V gene data show CDR1 as KGHSH and CDR2 as LQKENI. Trimming cost V 6 bases and J 3 bases, with 14 bases left between them. This CDR3 has 14 residues. The CDR3 region has the DNA TGTGCCAGCTCCCTTGCAGGGGTTCACTATGGCTACACCTTC. This translates into CASSLAGVHYGYTF.

The gene calls are TRBV27 and TRBJ2-1; no firm D call. From germline, CDR1 is MNHEY and CDR2 SMNVEV (reference sequence). Between the trimmed V and J ends, which lost 3 bases and 9 bases, there was a span of 9 bases. CDR3 length equals 12 residues. CDR3 residues: CASSFSRGEQFF. The DNA for the CDR3 is TGTGCCAGCAGTTTCTCGCGTGGTGAGCAGTTCTTC.

The gene calls are TRBV5-1 and TRBJ1-6, with TRBD1 as a possible D gene (5 bases). The CDR3 contains 15 residues. Germline V gene data show CDR1 as SGHRS and CDR2 as YFSETQ. The V and J ends lost 0 bases and 13 bases respectively, with 17 bases between them. The CDR3 sequence: CASSLDARPEGPLHF. CDR3 nucleotides: TGCGCCAGCAGCTTGGATGCTAGGCCGGAGGGGCCCCTCCACTTT.

This sequence joins TRBV19 and TRBJ2-7, with 7 bases identical to TRBD2. Germline-derived CDR1 and CDR2 are LNHDA and SQIVND (reference sequence). The CDR3 consists of 16 residues. Losses at the gene ends were 3 bases for V and 7 bases for J; bases not matched to a gene: 15. This chain's CDR3 is CASSILLALTIREQYF. In DNA form, the CDR3 reads TGTGCCAGTAGTATTCTACTAGCGCTTACCATAAGAGAGCAGTACTTC. The variable domain in full, completed from reference TRBV19 and TRBJ2-7, reads DGGITQSPKYLFRKEGQNVTLSCEQNLNHDAMYWYRQDPGQGLRLIYYSQIVNDFQKGDIAEGYSVSREKKESFPLTVTSAQKNPTAFYLCASSILLALTIREQYFGPGTRLTVT.

J is TRBJ2-3 and V is TRBV19; tentative D call: TRBD2 (6 bases). Trimming pared 4 bases from V and 4 bases from J, leaving 15 bases between. Germline V gene sequence: CDR1 LNHDA, CDR2 SQIVND (reference sequence). The CDR3 consists of 15 residues. The DNA of the CDR3 is TGTGCCAGTAGTAAAAACCGGGGGAGACCAGATACGCAGTATTTT. Protein sequence: CASSKNRGRPDTQYF.

This chain joins TRBV30 and TRBJ2-3, with a tentative D call TRBD2 (7 bases). The CDR3 length is 15 residues. CDR1 is GTSNPN, CDR2 SVGIG, per germline (reference sequence). The V and J ends lost 3 bases and 2 bases respectively, with 15 bases between them. The chain's CDR3 is CAWRGGGITTDTQYF. CDR3 bases: TGTGCCTGGAGAGGGGGAGGGATAACCACAGATACGCAGTATTTT.

The chain combines TRBV5-6 with TRBJ1-1; D is uncertain. This CDR3 spans 14 amino acids. Trimming removed 0 bases at V and 3 bases at J, with 9 bases between. The germline V gene encodes CDR1 SGHDT and CDR2 YYEEEE. The CDR3 DNA is TGTGCCAGCAGCTTGGTTCAGAAAGACACTGAAGCTTTCTTT. This translates into CASSLVQKDTEAFF. The variable domain in full, completed from reference TRBV5-6 and TRBJ1-1, reads DAGVTQSPTHLIKTRGQQVTLRCSPKSGHDTVSWYQQALGQGPQFIFQYYEEEERQRGNFPDRFSGHQFPNYSSELNVNALLLGDSALYLCASSLVQKDTEAFFGQGTRLTVV.

This rearrangement joins TRBV27 to TRBJ2-5; tentative D call: TRBD2 (6 bases). CDR3 length equals 15 residues. V lost 6 bases, J lost 2 bases, and 16 bases lay in between. CDR1 is MNHEY and CDR2 is SMNVEV in the germline V gene (reference sequence). This CDR3 reads CASRKRVGLQETQYF. The DNA of the CDR3 is TGTGCCAGCAGGAAAAGAGTTGGACTACAAGAGACCCAGTACTTC.

This chain uses TRBV6-5 with TRBJ2-2; D remains ambiguous. The CDR3 length is 13 residues. The germline V gene encodes CDR1 MNHEY and CDR2 SVGAGI. The germline V and J ends were trimmed by 7 bases and 3 bases, with 9 bases remaining between them. Here the CDR3 reads CASIRSDTGELFF. The CDR3 bases are TGTGCCAGCATTCGAAGCGACACCGGGGAGCTGTTTTTT.

This sequence joins TRBV15 and TRBJ2-3; D might be TRBD2 (5 bases). V was cut by 3 bases and J by 10 bases, with 17 bases left in between. There are 14 residues in the CDR3. Germline loops: CDR1 LNHNV, CDR2 YYDKDF (reference sequence). The CDR3 bases are TGTGCCACCAGCAGGGGCTCCTCAGCGGAGGCGCAGTATTTT. It encodes CATSRGSSAEAQYF. The full variable domain, its missing parts supplied by reference TRBV15 and TRBJ2-3, is DAMVIQNPRYQVTQFGKPVTLSCSQTLNHNVMYWYQQKSSQAPKLLFHYYDKDFNNEADTPDNFQSRRPNTSFCFLDIRSPGLGDTAMYLCATSRGSSAEAQYFGPGTRLTVL.

Here the CDR3 reads CASSLSFSGGVYGYTF. The CDR3 nucleotides are TGTGCCAGCAGCTTGTCCTTTTCGGGAGGAGTCTATGGCTACACCTTC. This chain connects TRBV5-4 to TRBJ1-2, with unresolved D. Germline V lookup: CDR1 SGHNT, CDR2 YYREEE (reference sequence). Trimming cost V 1 base and J 4 bases, with 17 bases left between them. This CDR3 region has 16 residues.

The chain has TRBV19 and TRBJ2-2, with 8 bases lining up with TRBD1. Losses at the gene ends were 3 bases for V and 7 bases for J; bases not matched to a gene: 7. The CDR3 is 15 residues long. The germline V gene encodes CDR1 LNHDA and CDR2 SQIVND (reference sequence). This CDR3 is CASSIGDRGGGELFF. The CDR3 DNA reads as TGTGCCAGTAGTATTGGAGACAGGGGTGGCGGGGAGCTGTTTTTT.

The CDR3: CASSWGDRANTEAFF. CDR3 coding DNA: TGCGCCAGCAGCTGGGGGGACAGGGCGAACACTGAAGCTTTCTTT. The chain has TRBV5-1 and TRBJ1-1; 9 bases map to TRBD1. This CDR3 has 15 amino acids. The J segment lost 1 base and the V segment lost 3 bases, leaving 4 bases of the junction unmatched. Germline V lookup: CDR1 SGHRS, CDR2 YFSETQ.

This chain connects TRBV6-5 to TRBJ2-7; 8 bases match TRBD1. CDR1 is MNHEY and CDR2 is SVGAGI in the germline V gene. With V trimmed by 7 bases and J by 3 bases, 8 bases remained unmatched. The CDR3 extends over 14 amino acids. CDR3 sequence reads: CASTHGQGGYEQYF. CDR3 sequence (DNA): TGTGCCAGCACTCATGGACAGGGCGGCTACGAGCAGTACTTC.